Following are 32 T cell receptor beta chains from one sample sequenced in a study of CXCR3-negative and CXCR3-positive naive CD8 T cells. cDNA libraries for TRB were generated by 5' RACE incorporating UMI labels. TCRdb re-called the 5' RACE reads and gives one entry per CDR3 protein, without DNA. The sample table includes about 120,000 distinct CDR3 sequences. Study outcomes and limitations: Compared with CXCR3-negative naive cells, CXCR3-positive naive cells showed more hydrophobic TRB CDR3s.

Antigens of these TCRs are unknown. The material sequenced was naive CXCR3+ CD8+ T cells from blood. The subset was: CD45RO-CCR7+CD27+CD95- naive CD8+ T cells expressing CXCR3 (TNR3+). The receptors come from a human donor in good health. Some clones in this sample may be carry-over from other donors' samples.

The chain uses TRBV20-1 and TRBJ2-3; TCRdb lists TRBD2, though no DNA is available to test this call. The CDR3 length is 15 residues. Germline-derived CDR1 and CDR2 are DFQATT and SNEGSKA (reference sequence). This chain's CDR3 is CSAREPGLGTDTQYF.

V gene TRBV7-2 combines with J gene TRBJ2-5; TCRdb outputs TRBD1, but without DNA this stays unchecked. Germline V gene sequence: CDR1 SGHTA, CDR2 FQGNSA. This CDR3 region has 15 residues. CDR3 in amino acids: CASSLIEKRGETQYF.

This sequence joins TRBV28 and TRBJ2-1. This CDR3 is 15 amino acids long. The V gene's germline CDR1 is MDHEN and CDR2 SYDVKM. CDR3 sequence reads: CASSPTTTPYNEQFF.

V usage is TRBV12-3 or TRBV12-4 and J usage is TRBJ1-5; with no DNA, the TCRdb D assignment of TRBD1 cannot be verified. The CDR3 runs 17 residues. CDR3 in amino acids: CASSLGQGGDRNQPQHF.

The chain joins TRBV15 to TRBJ2-3; TCRdb gives TRBD1 as the D gene, but with no DNA this cannot be confirmed. The V gene's germline CDR1 is LNHNV and CDR2 YYDKDF (reference sequence). This CDR3 is 15 amino acids long. The CDR3 loop is CATSKGQGDTDTQYF.

CDR3 region: CASSLMEFGGSTDNEQFF. The V and J genes are TRBV7-3 and TRBJ2-1. The length of the CDR3 is 18 residues. The germline V gene has CDR1 SGHTA and CDR2 FQGTGA.

J is TRBJ2-2 and V is TRBV9; the TRBD1 assignment by TCRdb is unverifiable without DNA. Germline V lookup: CDR1 SGDLS, CDR2 YYNGEE. CDR3 length: 16 amino acids. CDR3 amino acids: CASSAPGHPITAELFF.

The J gene is TRBJ2-2, the V gene TRBV3-1; TCRdb returns TRBD2, unconfirmable since there is no DNA. There are 18 residues in the CDR3. CDR1 and CDR2 from the germline V gene are LGHDT and YNNKEL (reference sequence). The CDR3 loop reads CASSQGGTSSGWAGELFF.

This chain joins TRBV9 and TRBJ1-3; TCRdb names TRBD1, which stays unverified in the absence of DNA. The CDR3 loop spans 15 amino acids. CDR1 SGDLS and CDR2 YYNGEE come from the germline V gene. The CDR3 region is CASSASGASGNTIYF. Variable domain in full (rest from reference TRBV9 and TRBJ1-3): DSGVTQTPKHLITATGQRVTLRCSPRSGDLSVYWYQQSLDQGLQFLIQYYNGEERAKGNILERFSAQQFPDLHSELNLSSLELGDSALYFCASSASGASGNTIYFGEGSWLTVV.

CDR3 in amino acids: CSASETGPRTEAFF. The chain has TRBV20-1 and TRBJ1-1; TCRdb's D call of TRBD1 is untestable without DNA. CDR1 and CDR2 (germline): DFQATT, SNEGSKA (reference sequence). The CDR3 runs 14 residues.

The rearrangement joins TRBV29-1 to TRBJ2-1. CDR1 is SQVTM, CDR2 ANQGSEA, per germline. The CDR3 loop spans 13 amino acids. The CDR3 here is CSVVGKNYNEQFF.

This chain joins TRBV12-3 or TRBV12-4 and TRBJ2-1; with no DNA, the TCRdb D assignment of TRBD1 cannot be verified. The CDR3 has 12 amino acids. The CDR3 protein is CASSLIRAEQFF.

The chain combines TRBV10-3 with TRBJ2-7; there is no DNA to check the TCRdb D call of TRBD1. The CDR3 extends over 13 amino acids. Germline assignment: CDR1 ENHRY and CDR2 SYGVKD. CDR3 in amino acids: CAIGTQGAYEQYF.

The V gene is TRBV28, the J gene TRBJ2-7. This CDR3 spans 12 amino acids. CDR1 and CDR2 from the germline V gene are MDHEN and SYDVKM. CDR3 region: CASSLSGYEQYF.

This chain connects TRBV4-2 to TRBJ2-5; TCRdb's D call of TRBD2 is untestable without DNA. Germline CDR1 LGHNA, CDR2 YNFKEQ. The CDR3 length is 12 residues. CDR3 amino acids: CASSQLAGEHYF.

V and J are TRBV29-1 and TRBJ2-1; TCRdb picks TRBD1, but there is no DNA to check that call. There are 11 residues in the CDR3. Germline V CDR1 and CDR2: SQVTM, ANQGSEA. The CDR3: CSVEPGNEQFF.

The gene calls are TRBV10-2 and TRBJ2-5; TCRdb selects TRBD1, and the lack of DNA leaves this call unchecked. Germline CDR1 is WSHSY and CDR2 is SAAADI. The CDR3 length is 14 residues. This chain's CDR3 is CASSGARLQETQYF.

The chain combines TRBV7-9 with TRBJ2-2. The CDR3 runs 15 residues. The germline CDR1 and CDR2 sequences are SEHNR and FQNEAQ (reference sequence). The CDR3 spells CASSLASDFTGELFF.

The V gene is TRBV27, the J gene TRBJ1-1; TCRdb indicates TRBD1, and absent DNA this call remains unverified. Germline values: CDR1 MNHEY, CDR2 SMNVEV (reference sequence). This CDR3 region has 13 residues. The CDR3 spells CASSWTAPAEAFF.

The CDR3 loop is CASSLLAGGPWEQYF. The chain carries TRBV28 and TRBJ2-7; TCRdb's D gene call, TRBD2, goes unchecked for lack of DNA. The germline gives CDR1 MDHEN, CDR2 SYDVKM. The CDR3 runs 15 residues.

V usage is TRBV13 and J usage is TRBJ2-2; checking the TCRdb D call of TRBD1 is not possible without DNA. The CDR3 spans 15 residues. Germline CDR1 PRHDT, CDR2 FYEKMQ (reference sequence). The CDR3 sequence is CASSSPGQGTGELFF. The full variable domain, completed using reference TRBV13 and TRBJ2-2, is AAGVIQSPRHLIKEKRETATLKCYPIPRHDTVYWYQQGPGQDPQFLISFYEKMQSDKGSIPDRFSAQQFSDYHSELNMSSLELGDSALYFCASSSPGQGTGELFFGEGSRLTVL.

The CDR3 reads CASSLYREGSGANVLTF. The chain recombines TRBV28 with TRBJ2-6; without DNA, the TCRdb call of TRBD2 cannot be checked. The CDR3 is 17 residues long. Germline CDR1 reads MDHEN; CDR2 reads SYDVKM.

The V gene is TRBV20-1, the J gene TRBJ2-5; TCRdb lists TRBD1, though no DNA is available to test this call. The CDR3 loop spans 13 amino acids. The germline V gene has CDR1 DFQATT and CDR2 SNEGSKA (reference sequence). The CDR3 spells CSANRGFGETQYF.

V and J are TRBV6-6 and TRBJ2-3; TCRdb's D call of TRBD2 is untestable without DNA. The germline CDR1 and CDR2 sequences are MNHNY and SVGAGI (reference sequence). This CDR3 spans 18 amino acids. CDR3 sequence reads: CASRPLAGRTPSTDTQYF.

This chain joins TRBV6-6 and TRBJ2-5; the D call of TRBD2 rests on TCRdb alone, since no DNA is present to check it. Germline CDR1 is MNHNY and CDR2 is SVGAGI (reference sequence). There are 16 residues in the CDR3. The CDR3 spells CASSYSSGRVFETQYF.

The chain carries TRBV7-9 and TRBJ2-1; TCRdb lists TRBD2, though no DNA is available to test this call. CDR3 length: 17 residues. Germline CDR1 SEHNR, CDR2 FQNEAQ (reference sequence). CDR3 in amino acids: CASSPWTSGGAFNEQFF.

The chain uses TRBV12-3 or TRBV12-4 and TRBJ2-1. The CDR3 loop spans 12 amino acids. The CDR3 here is CASSLLNNEQFF.

The chain employs TRBV28 and TRBJ2-3; lacking DNA, the TRBD2 call made by TCRdb goes unchecked. The V gene's germline CDR1 is MDHEN and CDR2 SYDVKM. The CDR3 has 16 residues. CDR3 loop: CASTSRAGPTTDTQYF.

CDR3 sequence reads: CASSETGVNTEAFF. The rearrangement links TRBV9 to TRBJ1-1; TCRdb's assignment of TRBD1 cannot be checked, as there is no DNA. The CDR3 runs 14 residues. Germline values: CDR1 SGDLS, CDR2 YYNGEE.

The chain is built from TRBV23-1 and TRBJ2-4; the TCRdb call, TRBD1, lacks DNA for checking. TRBV23-1 counts as an open reading frame of uncertain function. The CDR3 is made up of 18 amino acids. CDR3 sequence reads: CASSHPFDRTRAKNIQYF.

The chain recombines TRBV2 with TRBJ2-7. Germline-derived CDR1 and CDR2 are SNHLY and FYNNEI. The CDR3 has 13 amino acids. The CDR3 sequence: CASSVAGGYEQYF.

The chain carries TRBV6-2 or TRBV6-3 and TRBJ2-7; TCRdb selects TRBD2, and the lack of DNA leaves this call unchecked. Per germline, CDR1 MNHEY and CDR2 SVGEGT. The CDR3 loop spans 14 amino acids. The CDR3 protein is CASSPGLWVREQYF.